A selection of T cell receptor beta chains follows, all from one sample in a study of OX40 agonist ivuxolimab in advanced cancers. TCRdb's copy holds only in-frame clones and misses some; the assay was immunoSEQ multiplex PCR. Here the sample spans over 30,000 clones, roughly 90% being singletons. Sequenced here: CD4+ or CD8+ T cells sorted from blood, sampled in a trial of the OX40 agonist ivuxolimab. These receptors were obtained from an adult with an advanced solid tumor such as melanoma, head and neck, liver or kidney cancer. Each CDR3 is given with its conserved first and last residue. Each record gives: clone size, D gene, J gene, V gene, CDR3 DNA, CDR3 protein. D genes are given only for firm matches. The size of a clone is reported for some rows only, either as once, few or many, or as a class for expanded clones.

>.|.|TRBJ2-6|TRBV7-9
TGTGCCAGCGGCGCGGCTCCTGGGGCCAACGTCCTGACTTTC
CASGAAPGANVLTF
>once|.|TRBJ1-2|TRBV6-5
TGTGCCAGCAGTATCAGGGGAGTTGGCTATGGCTACACCTTC
CASSIRGVGYGYTF
>.|TRBD2|TRBJ2-7|TRBV19
TGTGCCAGTAGTATAGGACTAGCGGGAGGCCCCGCTGTATCCTACGAGCAGTACTTC
CASSIGLAGGPAVSYEQYF
>.|.|TRBJ2-3|TRBV5-1
TGCGCCAGCAGCTTGGCTGGGGATACGCAGTATTTT
CASSLAGDTQYF
>.|.|TRBJ2-5|TRBV5-6
TGTGCCAGCAGACAACCGGGGAGCTTCCAAGAGACCCAGTACTTC
CASRQPGSFQETQYF
>few|.|TRBJ1-2|TRBV2
TGTGCCAGCAGTCCCGGGAAGAATTATGGCTACACCTTC
CASSPGKNYGYTF
>.|.|TRBJ2-7|TRBV7-8
TGTGCCAGCAGCTTAGTGGGCGGGATAAACTACGAGCAGTACTTC
CASSLVGGINYEQYF
>.|.|TRBJ2-2|TRBV13
TGTGCCAGCAGCTTAATTCCGGGCTCCGGGGAGCTGTTTTTT
CASSLIPGSGELFF
>once|.|TRBJ2-3|TRBV27
TGTGCCAGCAGTTTGTCAAGCACAGATACGCAGTATTTT
CASSLSSTDTQYF
>once|TRBD1|TRBJ2-7|TRBV6-6
TGTGCCAGCAGCCGACCGGGACAGCGCTCCTACGAGCAGTACTTC
CASSRPGQRSYEQYF
>.|.|TRBJ1-1|TRBV23-1
TGCGCCAGCAGTCAATCATGGGGACACCAGGGCGACACTGAAGCTTTCTTT
CASSQSWGHQGDTEAFF
>.|.|TRBJ2-3|TRBV6-5
TGTGCCAGCAGTTGGGGTCTGGGTAGCACAGATACGCAGTATTTT
CASSWGLGSTDTQYF
>once|.|TRBJ2-2|TRBV29-1
TGCAGCGTTAAGAACACCGGGGAGCTGTTTTTT
CSVKNTGELFF
>.|.|TRBJ2-3|TRBV9
TGTGCCAGCAGCGGAAGCACAGATACGCAGTATTTT
CASSGSTDTQYF
>.|.|TRBJ1-3|TRBV11-2
TGTGCCAGCAGCTCCCTGACACCGAGCTCTGGAAACACCATATATTTT
CASSSLTPSSGNTIYF
>once|.|TRBJ2-5|TRBV28
TGTGCCAGCAGTTTTCGGATACAAGAGACCCAGTACTTC
CASSFRIQETQYF
>once|TRBD2|TRBJ2-7|TRBV29-1
TGCAGCGCCAAGCTAGCGGGAGGAGACGAGCAGTACTTC
CSAKLAGGDEQYF
>.|.|TRBJ2-7|TRBV5-1
TGCGCCAGCAGATTCCGGTGGGGTAGCTCCTACGAGCAGTACTTC
CASRFRWGSSYEQYF
>.|.|TRBJ2-5|TRBV9
TGTGCCAGCAGCGTAGGCGGGACGGAGACCCAGTACTTC
CASSVGGTETQYF
>.|.|TRBJ2-7|TRBV7-9
TGTGCCAGCAGCTTAACTAGCCGCCAGCCCGAGCAGTACTTC
CASSLTSRQPEQYF
>.|.|TRBJ2-7|TRBV29-1
TGCAGCGCCCTTCTGACGGACAAGCCCTTCTACGAGCAGTACTTC
CSALLTDKPFYEQYF
>.|.|TRBJ2-3|TRBV5-8
TGTGCCAGCAGCTTGGGGGGGTATACGCAGTATTTT
CASSLGGYTQYF
>.|.|TRBJ1-2|TRBV7-6
TGTGCCAGCTCAGGAAGGGACACTAGAACTAACTATGGCTACACCTTC
CASSGRDTRTNYGYTF
>.|TRBD1|TRBJ2-5|TRBV7-3
TGTGCCAGCAGCCCTACCGGGACAGGGGGCCTAGAGACCCAGTACTTC
CASSPTGTGGLETQYF
>.|.|TRBJ1-2|TRBV5-5
TGTGCCAGCAGCTTTACACAGGGAGCCTATGGCTACACCTTC
CASSFTQGAYGYTF
>.|.|TRBJ2-7|TRBV5-1
TGCGCCAGCAGCTTCCCGGGACCCTTGTACGAGCAGTACTTC
CASSFPGPLYEQYF
>.|TRBD1|TRBJ2-5|TRBV7-9
TGTGCCAGCAGCTTAGGTTTGCGGACAGGGGGTTGGGAGACCCAGTACTTC
CASSLGLRTGGWETQYF
>.|.|TRBJ1-5|TRBV2
TGTGCCAGCGGGACTTTTAAGCCCCAGCATTTT
CASGTFKPQHF
>.|.|TRBJ2-7|TRBV28
TGTGCCAGCAGTTTTCGCCGGGGGCTAGTACTTTACGAGCAGTACTTC
CASSFRRGLVLYEQYF
>.|.|TRBJ1-2|TRBV29-1
TGCAGCGTTGACGCAGGGCCCTGGGACGGGGGCTATGGCTACACCTTC
CSVDAGPWDGGYGYTF